The next 31 T cell receptor beta chains were all read from a single sample in a study of T cells in women clearing cervical HPV infection. Assay: immunoSEQ multiplex PCR; the TCRdb copy retains only in-frame clones and omits some. The sample has about 45,000 clones. Sequenced sample: blood buffy coat. The receptors originated from a woman aged 18 to 75 with a cervical HPV16 infection that either progressed to CIN3+ or cleared (not recorded which).

Concerning this clone: The read comes to an end 3 residues before the CDR3 does, leaving the germline J gene to fill in the end. The V gene is TRBV2, the J gene TRBJ1-4, with 7 nucleotides matching TRBD1. With 7 bases clipped from V and 8 bases from J, the junction kept 10 bases outside the gene matches. The CDR3 loop spans 14 amino acids. Germline CDR1 is SNHLY and CDR2 is FYNNEI. The CDR3 spells CASMVDRAHEKLFF. The DNA read from the CDR3 is TGTGCCAGCATGGTCGACAGGGCCCACGAAAAA.

As for this clone: Read data end 3 residues before the CDR3 end; the end is taken from the germline J gene. The chain uses TRBV11-2 and TRBJ2-2; D perhaps matches TRBD1 (5 bases). Germline lookup yields CDR1 SGHAT and CDR2 FQNNGV. V lost 3 bases and J lost 4, with 12 bases in between. The length of the CDR3 is 15 residues. The CDR3 region is CASSFQRQPTGELFF. The sequenced CDR3 bases are TGTGCCAGCAGCTTTCAAAGACAGCCCACCGGGGAG.

With regard to this clone: Read sequence stops 3 residues before the CDR3 end, and the germline J gene provides the missing end. The chain carries TRBV7-2 and TRBJ2-5, with TRBD2 as a possible D gene (5 bases). Germline V gene data show CDR1 as SGHTA and CDR2 as FQGNSA. Trimming removed 5 bases from V and 5 bases from J, with 18 bases in between. This CDR3 has 15 residues. The sequenced CDR3 bases are TGTGCCAGCAGCCCCGGGGTCTATCGGGTGGAGACC. It codes for CASSPGVYRVET. The whole CDR3 sequence is CASSPGVYRVETQYF.

With respect to this clone: The CDR3 goes on 3 residues after the read ends, and that part is filled in from the germline J gene. V usage is TRBV28 and J usage is TRBJ2-1, with 11 bases aligning to TRBD2. Germline V lookup: CDR1 MDHEN, CDR2 SYDVKM. The CDR3 is 15 residues long. V trimming: 3 bases; J trimming: 8 bases; junction bases outside the gene matches: 6. CDR3 DNA (partial): TGTGCCAGCAGTTTTACTAGCGGGAGTAGGGATGAG. Protein: CASSFTSGSRDE. In full, the CDR3 reads CASSFTSGSRDEQFF. Full variable domain (rest looked up from reference TRBV28 and TRBJ2-1): DVKVTQSSRYLVKRTGEKVFLECVQDMDHENMFWYRQDPGLGLRLIYFSYDVKMKEKGDIPEGYSVSREKKERFSLILESASTNQTSMYLCASSFTSGSRDEQFFGPGTRLTVL.

As concerns this clone: The CDR3 extends 3 residues past the end of the read, so its final part is completed from the germline J gene. The V and J genes are TRBV5-1 and TRBJ2-3; D is uncertain. V lost 3 bases, J lost 3 bases, and 8 bases lay in between. The CDR3 totals 13 residues. The germline CDR1 and CDR2 sequences are SGHRS and YFSETQ. CDR3 bases read: TGCGCCAGCAGCTCGACATTAACAGATACG. Translating it yields CASSSTLTDT. In full, the CDR3 reads CASSSTLTDTQYF.

Regarding this clone: Read sequence stops 3 residues before the CDR3 end, and the germline J gene provides the missing end. The chain recombines TRBV7-3 with TRBJ2-2; 7 nucleotides match TRBD2. J was trimmed by 3 bases and V by 4 bases; bases with no gene match: 5. CDR1 is SGHTA, CDR2 FQGTGA, per germline. The CDR3 is 15 residues long. CDR3 DNA (partial): TGTGCCAGCAGCTCCGGTGGGGGGGACACCGGGGAG. Its protein product is CASSSGGGDTGE. The CDR3 as a whole reads CASSSGGGDTGELFF. Complete variable domain (other parts from reference TRBV7-3 and TRBJ2-2): GAGVSQTPSNKVTEKGKYVELRCDPISGHTALYWYRQSLGQGPEFLIYFQGTGAADDSGLPNDRFFAVRPEGSVSTLKIQRTERGDSAVYLCASSSGGGDTGELFFGEGSRLTVL.

To note about this clone: The CDR3 extends 3 residues past the end of the read, so its final part is completed from the germline J gene. The chain combines TRBV19 with TRBJ1-2; D is possibly TRBD1 (6 bases). Looked up from germline, CDR1 is LNHDA and CDR2 is SQIVND (reference sequence). The CDR3 is 14 amino acids. The CDR3: CASTQEGGNQPYTF. Partial CDR3 DNA: TGTGCCAGTACCCAGGAAGGGGGTAATCAGCCC.

Details on this clone: The CDR3 end lies 3 residues beyond the end of the read and is filled in from the germline J gene. The chain is built from TRBV20-1 and TRBJ2-5; 7 positions match TRBD1. Germline V CDR1 and CDR2: DFQATT, SNEGSKA (reference sequence). CDR3 size: 14 residues. Trimming took 6 bases from V and 5 from J; bases not matched to a gene: 12. CDR3 sequence: CSAWTQGLGETQYF. CDR3 bases read: TGCAGTGCCTGGACACAGGGGCTCGGGGAGACC.

Comment on this clone: With the read ending 3 residues before the CDR3 end, the germline J gene is used to fill in that end. The V and J genes are TRBV10-3 and TRBJ1-1, with 7 bases identical to TRBD1. Germline lookup yields CDR1 ENHRY and CDR2 SYGVKD. V trimming: 6 bases; J trimming: 4 bases; junction bases outside the gene matches: 8. This CDR3 has 14 residues. CDR3 DNA (partial): TGTGCCATCAGGACAGACCGGGACAGCACTGAA. It encodes CAIRTDRDSTE. From start to end, the CDR3 is CAIRTDRDSTEAFF.

CDR3 amino acids: CASSPGTGGTDTQYF. The sequenced part of the CDR3 DNA is TGTGCCAGCAGTCCCGGGACAGGGGGTACAGATACG. The chain has TRBV6-4 and TRBJ2-3; 11 bases align to TRBD1. Read data end 3 residues before the CDR3 end; the end is taken from the germline J gene. Germline CDR1 is MRHNA and CDR2 is SNTAGT. V shed 5 bases, J shed 3 bases, and the junction held 4 bases outside the gene matches. The CDR3 runs 15 residues.

Of note for this clone: The read comes to an end 3 residues before the CDR3 does, leaving the germline J gene to fill in the end. The chain couples TRBV7-9 to TRBJ2-5, with a weak D call TRBD1 (5 bases). Per the germline V gene, CDR1 is SEHNR and CDR2 is FQNEAQ (reference sequence). V shed 3 bases and J shed 5 bases, with 13 bases lying between them. The CDR3 consists of 14 residues. The CDR3 DNA, read in part, is TGTGCCAGCAGCTTTGCTGGGGCCGCGGAGACC. Translated: CASSFAGAAET. The CDR3 reads in full as CASSFAGAAETQYF.

As to this clone: The read is 3 residues too short to cover the CDR3 end, so that end is filled in from the germline J gene. The chain has TRBV5-1 and TRBJ2-5, with D maybe TRBD2 (6 bases). Germline loops: CDR1 SGHRS, CDR2 YFSETQ. CDR3 length: 15 amino acids. Trimming removed 4 bases from V and 5 bases from J, with 18 bases in between. The DNA read from the CDR3 is TGCGCCAGCAGCCCCCTTGGGGGGAGAGGGGAGACC. Its protein product is CASSPLGGRGET. The complete CDR3 sequence is CASSPLGGRGETQYF.

Concerning this clone itself: The read is 3 residues too short to cover the CDR3 end, so that end is filled in from the germline J gene. V gene TRBV20-1 combines with J gene TRBJ1-4; D remains ambiguous. The CDR3 is 11 residues long. CDR1 and CDR2 from the germline V gene are DFQATT and SNEGSKA (reference sequence). V was shortened by 3 bases and J by 8 bases, with 7 bases between the two germline ends. The CDR3 bases that were read are TGCAGTGCTAGGCCCGGGGAAAAA. Translation: CSARPGEK. The whole CDR3 protein reads CSARPGEKLFF.

Worth noting for this clone: The read falls 3 residues short of the CDR3 end, and the missing part is taken from the germline J gene. The chain carries TRBV4-1 and TRBJ2-2, with a possible D match to TRBD1 (6 bases). Trimming cost V 2 bases and J 4 bases, with 11 bases left between them. The CDR3 is made up of 15 amino acids. CDR1 MGHRA and CDR2 YSYEKL come from the germline V gene. The CDR3 region is CASSQRGMVTGELFF. The sequenced CDR3 bases are TGCGCCAGCAGCCAAAGGGGGATGGTCACCGGGGAG.

The CDR3 sequence is CASHSPQETQYF. Incomplete CDR3 DNA: TGCGCCAGTCACTCTCCCCAAGAGACC. The rearrangement uses TRBV5-1 and TRBJ2-5; unclear D gene. Read data end 3 residues before the CDR3 end; the end is taken from the germline J gene. Trimming pared 8 bases from V and 1 base from J, leaving 9 bases between. The CDR3 totals 12 residues. Germline values: CDR1 SGHRS, CDR2 YFSETQ.

To note about this clone: The sequenced fragment ends 3 residues before the CDR3 boundary, so the rest is inferred from the germline J gene. V is TRBV7-8 and J is TRBJ2-1, with 9 bases that match TRBD1. The J segment lost 6 bases and the V segment lost 2 bases, leaving 2 bases of the junction unmatched. The CDR3 runs 14 residues. From germline, CDR1 is SGHVS and CDR2 FQNEAQ. CDR3 DNA, as far as it was read: TGTGCCAGCAGCTTAAGGGACAGGGTCAATGAG. As protein: CASSLRDRVNE. The entire CDR3 sequence reads CASSLRDRVNEQFF. The full variable domain, with the rest looked up from reference TRBV7-8 and TRBJ2-1, is GAGVSQSPRYKVAKRGQDVALRCDPISGHVSLFWYQQALGQGPEFLTYFQNEAQLDKSGLPSDRFFAERPEGSVSTLKIQRTQQEDSAVYLCASSLRDRVNEQFFGPGTRLTVL.

A remark on this clone: Sequencing ends 3 residues short of the CDR3 end; the germline J gene provides the rest. The chain uses TRBV7-9 and TRBJ1-1, with TRBD1 matching 7 bases. Trimming cost V 5 bases and J 7 bases; bases outside gene matches: 10. The CDR3 totals 14 residues. From germline, CDR1 is SEHNR and CDR2 FQNEAQ (reference sequence). Partial CDR3 DNA: TGTGCCAGCAGCGCTACAGGGGTAGGGGATGAA. This translates into CASSATGVGDE. The full CDR3 protein is CASSATGVGDEAFF.

To note about this clone: Sequencing ends 3 residues short of the CDR3 end; the germline J gene provides the rest. The J gene is TRBJ2-3, the V gene TRBV20-1; TRBD1 aligns across 7 bases. The CDR3 covers 14 residues. After removal of 2 bases from V and 3 bases from J, the junction contained 5 bases not matched to a gene. The V gene's germline CDR1 is DFQATT and CDR2 SNEGSKA (reference sequence). This CDR3 reads CSARRDRATDTQYF. CDR3 DNA, as far as it was read: TGCAGTGCTAGACGGGACAGAGCAACAGATACG.

To note about this clone: Coverage ceases 3 residues before the CDR3 finishes, and the germline J gene fills in the end. V and J are TRBV20-1 and TRBJ1-4; 7 bases are shared with TRBD1. The junction had 5 bases not matched to a gene; V was cut back by 8 bases and J by 5 bases. Per germline, CDR1 DFQATT and CDR2 SNEGSKA (reference sequence). The CDR3 extends over 12 amino acids. The part of the CDR3 DNA that was read is TGCAGTCTCTCGACAGGGAATGAAAAA. It specifies CSLSTGNEK. The complete CDR3 protein is CSLSTGNEKLFF.

A note on this clone: From the germline J gene comes the end of the CDR3, since the read stops 3 residues before it. V and J are TRBV7-8 and TRBJ1-6; 8 bases fit TRBD1. The germline V gene encodes CDR1 SGHVS and CDR2 FQNEAQ. J lost 7 bases, V lost 1 base, and 3 bases had no gene match. This CDR3 is built from 15 residues. CDR3 DNA, as far as it was read: TGTGCCAGCAGCTTAGGCAGGGGGCTAAATTCACCC. Translation: CASSLGRGLNSP. The whole CDR3 protein reads CASSLGRGLNSPLHF.

Concerning this clone: The read ends 3 residues before the CDR3 terminus; that terminus is restored from the germline J gene. V is TRBV6-2 or TRBV6-3 and J is TRBJ1-4; D unclear. Germline-derived CDR1 and CDR2 are MNHEY and SVGEGT. The CDR3 has 14 amino acids. V was shortened by 2 bases and J by 4 bases, with 8 bases between the two germline ends. CDR3 bases read: TGTGCCAGCAGTTACAGCCGGTTTAATGAAAAA. It encodes CASSYSRFNEK. The whole CDR3 is CASSYSRFNEKLFF.

Of note for this clone: The observed sequence ends 3 residues before the CDR3 terminus, with the missing tail filled in from the germline J gene. The chain couples TRBV29-1 to TRBJ2-3, with 10 bases identical to TRBD2. The CDR3 contains 15 residues. Germline CDR1 and CDR2: SQVTM and ANQGSEA. V lost 4 bases, J lost 4 bases, and 8 bases stayed unmatched. The covered CDR3 bases are TGCAGCGTTGTGGAGCTAGCGGGAGACCCAGATACG. This sequence encodes CSVVELAGDPDT. The entire CDR3 is CSVVELAGDPDTQYF.

Concerning this clone itself: The CDR3 end falls 3 residues outside the read, so it is completed with the germline J gene. This rearrangement joins TRBV9 to TRBJ2-1; TRBD2 is a possible D gene (6 bases). The CDR3 has 17 amino acids. V was cut by 6 bases and J by 7 bases, with 26 bases left in between. Germline V lookup: CDR1 SGDLS, CDR2 YYNGEE. Partial CDR3 DNA: TGTGCCAGCAAGGGGATCCCTAGCCGCGGGGTGGGGAATGAG. It translates to CASKGIPSRGVGNE. The whole CDR3 protein reads CASKGIPSRGVGNEQFF.

Worth noting for this clone: The read ends 3 residues before the CDR3 terminus; that terminus is restored from the germline J gene. The chain couples TRBV7-2 to TRBJ2-7; no clear D. CDR3 size: 11 residues. Trimming cost V 5 bases and J 3 bases, with 5 bases left between them. Germline V gene lookup returns CDR1 SGHTA and CDR2 FQGNSA. The sequenced part of the CDR3 DNA is TGTGCCAGCAGCCGCAGCTACGAG. It translates to CASSRSYE. The full CDR3 reads CASSRSYEQYF.

Notes on this clone: The CDR3 end falls 3 residues outside the read, so it is completed with the germline J gene. The chain joins TRBV19 to TRBJ2-1; 12 nucleotides agree with TRBD2. The V segment lost 6 bases and the J segment 3 bases; nucleotides outside the gene matches: 9. Germline V gene data show CDR1 as LNHDA and CDR2 as SQIVND (reference sequence). CDR3 length equals 17 residues. The sequenced CDR3 bases are TGTGCCAGTAGAGAATTACTAGCGGGAGGCTACTACAATGAG. Its protein is CASRELLAGGYYNE. The whole CDR3 protein is CASRELLAGGYYNEQFF.

Concerning this clone: The CDR3 extends 3 residues past the end of the read, so its final part is completed from the germline J gene. The chain uses TRBV5-4 and TRBJ2-1; 8 bases map to TRBD2. CDR1 SGHNT and CDR2 YYREEE come from the germline V gene (reference sequence). V gave up 6 bases and J gave up 5 bases; unmatched junction bases: 13. CDR3 length: 16 amino acids. The CDR3 spells CASNGRPSGRDNEQFF. CDR3 bases read: TGTGCCAGCAACGGAAGGCCGAGCGGGAGAGACAATGAG. Using reference TRBV5-4 and TRBJ2-1 for the parts outside the CDR3, the full variable domain is ETGVTQSPTHLIKTRGQQVTLRCSSQSGHNTVSWYQQALGQGPQFIFQYYREEENGRGNFPPRFSGLQFPNYSSELNVNALELDDSALYLCASNGRPSGRDNEQFFGPGTRLTVL.

Details on this clone: The read halts 3 residues ahead of the CDR3 end, with the missing end drawn from the germline J gene. The chain uses TRBV7-2 and TRBJ2-1; D not certain. With 4 bases removed from V and 2 bases from J, the gap between germline ends came to 12 bases. Germline loops: CDR1 SGHTA, CDR2 FQGNSA. The length of the CDR3 is 15 residues. The CDR3 bases that were read are TGTGCCAGCAGCTACGACCCCCGGGCCTACAATGAG. Protein: CASSYDPRAYNE. Given in full, the CDR3 is CASSYDPRAYNEQFF.

With regard to this clone: The CDR3 end lies 3 residues beyond the end of the read and is filled in from the germline J gene. The chain combines TRBV7-3 with TRBJ2-1; D gene unclear. Trimming removed 8 bases at V and 2 bases at J, with 7 bases between. CDR1 SGHTA and CDR2 FQGTGA come from the germline V gene. There are 12 residues in the CDR3. CDR3 protein: CASPVPYNEQFF. CDR3 DNA (partial): TGTGCCAGCCCAGTTCCCTACAATGAG.

About this clone: Read coverage stops 3 residues before the CDR3 terminus; the germline J gene supplies the remainder. The V and J genes are TRBV28 and TRBJ1-2; D unclear. Per germline, CDR1 MDHEN and CDR2 SYDVKM. The CDR3 is 13 amino acids. The CDR3 bases that were read are TGTGCCAGCAGTGTAGACATTCGGCTGGGC. This translates into CASSVDIRLG. Given in full, the CDR3 is CASSVDIRLGYTF.

A word on this clone: The missing CDR3 end, 3 residues past where the read stops, is filled in from the germline J gene. The rearrangement links TRBV7-9 to TRBJ1-4, with D maybe TRBD1 (5 bases). V was shortened by 7 bases and J by 8 bases, with 20 bases between the two germline ends. There are 15 residues in the CDR3. Germline assignment: CDR1 SEHNR and CDR2 FQNEAQ (reference sequence). CDR3 amino acids: CASTAAEGRGEKLFF. The CDR3 DNA, read in part, is TGTGCCAGCACCGCGGCGGAGGGGCGAGGGGAAAAA.

A note on this clone: The read ends 3 residues early relative to the CDR3; the germline J gene fills the gap. The chain has TRBV7-6 and TRBJ1-2, with a weak D call TRBD1 (5 bases). The CDR3 has 11 residues. Germline CDR1 and CDR2: SGHVS and FNYEAQ. Partial CDR3 DNA: TGTGCCAGCAGCGCAGGGTGGGAC. Translating gives CASSAGWD. The CDR3 in its entirety is CASSAGWDYTF.